The 12 T cell receptor beta chains below all came from one sample that was sequenced in a study of tumor and adjacent non-tumor tissue in lung cancer. The library came from three nested PCR rounds adapted from ARM-PCR protocols. One entry per CDR3 protein, called by TCRdb with MiXCR from the multiplex PCR reads. In the table there are some 99,000 distinct CDR3 sequences, 62% of which are singletons. No cell sorting was done before RNA was extracted from the tissue. This non-tumor lung sample came from over 3 cm beyond the tumor edge. The sample consisted of distant non-tumor lung tissue. These receptors were collected from a man between 60 and 75 years old with non-small cell lung cancer.

A word on this clonotype: Given a much more abundant clone one base away, this may be a read error. The chain has TRBV20-1 and TRBJ2-7; a possible D gene is TRBD2 (5 bases). The CDR3 sequence is 12 residues long. The germline CDR1 and CDR2 sequences are DFQATT and SNEGSKA (reference sequence). Trimming took 7 bases from V and 3 from J, leaving 13 bases between them. The CDR3 DNA sequence: TGCAGTGTTACGAGAGGGAACTACGAGCAGTACTTC. Translation: CSVTRGNYEQYF.

The chain links TRBV28 to TRBJ1-1, with unresolved D. In germline, CDR1 is MDHEN, CDR2 SYDVKM. The CDR3 consists of 14 residues. Trimming pared 10 bases from V and 1 base from J, leaving 16 bases between. As DNA, the CDR3 is TGTGCCACCGCATTGGTCACCCGGAACACTGAAGCTTTCTTT. This translates into CATALVTRNTEAFF.

Concerning this clonotype: The junction departs from the called germline gene at one end, perhaps through a read error. V usage is TRBV28 and J usage is TRBJ2-7, with 7 nucleotides matching TRBD1. The CDR3 consists of 13 residues. Germline CDR1 and CDR2: MDHEN and SYDVKM. CDR3 sequence reads: CASSLDRNNEQCF. CDR3 in DNA: TGTGCCAGCAGCCTGGACAGGAATAACGAGCAGTGCTTC.

Remarks on this clonotype: One base away lies a much larger clone, so this may be a sequencing read error. This chain joins TRBV5-1 and TRBJ1-4; TRBD1 aligns across 7 bases. The junction had 5 bases not matched to a gene; V was cut back by 2 bases and J by 1 base. CDR1 is SGHRS, CDR2 YFSETQ, per germline. The CDR3 contains 16 residues. CDR3 residues: CASSFQGVQTNEKLFF. The CDR3 bases are TGCGCCAGCAGCTTCCAGGGGGTCCAAACTAATGAAAAACTGTTTTTT.

This clonotype has only a few counts. This rearrangement joins TRBV7-8 to TRBJ2-3, with 8 positions matching TRBD2. Losses at the gene ends were 2 bases for V and 3 bases for J; bases not matched to a gene: 7. The CDR3 runs to 16 residues. The germline V gene has CDR1 SGHVS and CDR2 FQNEAQ. The CDR3 sequence is CASSLIAGGITDTQYF. For the CDR3, the DNA is TGTGCCAGCAGCTTAATTGCGGGAGGTATTACAGATACGCAGTATTTT.

This clonotype was seen a handful of times. The chain combines TRBV7-9 with TRBJ2-2; TRBD1 aligns across 11 bases. The CDR3 sequence is 15 residues long. The germline V gene encodes CDR1 SEHNR and CDR2 FQNEAQ (reference sequence). Trimming removed 5 bases from V and 6 bases from J; junction bases left unmatched: 5. The CDR3 DNA reads as TGTGCCAGCAGCCCGGGACAGGGGGTCCCCGGGGAGCTGTTTTTT. This encodes CASSPGQGVPGELFF.

This clonotype was found many times. Here the CDR3 reads CASSVQGNNEQFF. The CDR3 DNA sequence: TGTGCCAGCAGCGTACAGGGAAACAATGAGCAGTTCTTC. The chain couples TRBV11-3 to TRBJ2-1, with D possibly matching TRBD1 (6 bases). There are 13 residues in the CDR3. Germline values: CDR1 SGHNT, CDR2 YENEEA. Trimming shortened V by 5 bases and J by 5 bases, and 10 bases separated the two germline ends.

About this clonotype: Since a much larger clone is just one base distant, this may be a read error. The chain recombines TRBV20-1 with TRBJ2-7; tentatively, D is TRBD2 (6 bases). V dropped 1 base and J dropped 1 base, with 14 bases sitting between them. Germline lookup yields CDR1 DFQATT and CDR2 SNEGSKA (reference sequence). The CDR3 covers 15 residues. CDR3 in amino acids: CSARVTRGESYEQYF. The CDR3, as DNA: TGCAGTGCTAGAGTGACTAGAGGGGAATCCTACGAGCAGTACTTC.

There are many counts of this clonotype. The genes are TRBV6-6 and TRBJ1-4; D remains ambiguous. Deletions cut 7 bases from V and 4 bases from J, with 19 bases between. Germline-derived CDR1 and CDR2 are MNHNY and SVGAGI (reference sequence). CDR3 length equals 16 residues. The chain's CDR3 is CASIMGTRWNNEKLFF. The CDR3 bases are TGTGCCAGCATTATGGGAACTCGTTGGAATAATGAAAAACTGTTTTTT.

Concerning this clonotype itself: Since the CDR3 does not end with the conserved phenylalanine or tryptophan, this likely comes from a read error. This sequence joins TRBV6-2 or TRBV6-3 and TRBJ2-1, with D unclear. CDR1 and CDR2 (germline): MNHEY, SVGEGT. The CDR3 has 14 amino acids. Trimming took off 11 bases at V and 6 bases at J, with 20 bases between the two ends. CDR3 residues: CACMAPIACNEQFL. As DNA, the CDR3 is TGTGCCTGCATGGCCCCCATAGCCTGCAATGAGCAGTTCTTA.

Concerning this clonotype: This could be a read error, since a much larger clone is one nucleotide away. The conserved phenylalanine or tryptophan is not found at the CDR3 terminus, so this likely reflects a read error. The J gene is TRBJ2-7, the V gene TRBV30; 12 nucleotides agree with TRBD2. Germline assignment: CDR1 GTSNPN and CDR2 SVGIG (reference sequence). V dropped 1 base and J dropped 2; count of bases not matched to a gene: 0. The CDR3 runs 14 residues. The CDR3, as DNA: TGTGCCTGGAGTGGACTAGCGGGGGCCTACGAGCAGTACATC. Translating it yields CAWSGLAGAYEQYI.

Judged by abundance, this clonotype is medium-sized. The rearrangement links TRBV11-2 to TRBJ2-1, with 8 bases identical to TRBD1. The ends lost 2 bases at V and 7 bases at J; junction bases unmatched: 7. This CDR3 is 15 amino acids long. Germline CDR1 SGHAT, CDR2 FQNNGV. The CDR3 spells CASSLTTGESNEQFF. The CDR3 DNA is TGTGCCAGCAGCTTAACGACAGGGGAATCGAATGAGCAGTTCTTC.